This T cell receptor beta chain came from a study of spatial heterogeneity in lung cancer. Time point here: sample taken at primary tumor resection. No cells were sorted before sequencing. The whole RNA sequenced was extracted from tumor, nontumor lung or frozen PBMC. The table lists this clonotype with many counts. TCRdb passed the 5' RACE reads through MiXCR, listing each CDR3 protein once. This sample carries 7,000 or so distinct CDR3 sequences, roughly 5.9% of them seen once, and the ten largest clones take around 8.3%. The starting material was normal lung tissue next to the tumor, obtained at surgery. The TCR originated in a female donor with early-stage non-small cell lung cancer.

The CDR3 is CSARVAERVNEQFF. DNA of the CDR3: TGCAGTGCTAGAGTAGCGGAGAGGGTCAATGAGCAGTTCTTC. The chain employs TRBV20-1 and TRBJ2-1; TRBD2 is a possible D gene (6 bases). Germline V gives CDR1 DFQATT, CDR2 SNEGSKA (reference sequence). The CDR3 has 14 residues. V shed 1 base and J shed 6 bases, with 13 bases lying between them.